The 21 T cell receptor beta chains in this list originate from one sample, sequenced in a study of PD-1 blockade in classical Hodgkin lymphoma. Method: immunoSEQ multiplex PCR; TCRdb's copy keeps in-frame clones and lacks some. The sample comprises approximately 28,000 clones, approximately 80% of which are singletons, and around 0.56% rests with the top ten. As to time point: cycle 4 day 1 (C4D1), after five to seven weeks of nivolumab. In every patient, relapse followed autologous stem cell transplantation, while exposure to brentuximab vedotin differed. Magnetic negative selection served to purify CD4+ T cells out of PBMCs that had been thawed. Sequences were derived from CD4+ T cells from blood, sampled before the fourth cycle of nivolumab. The origin of the receptors is a human donor with classical Hodgkin lymphoma.

The V and J genes are TRBV19 and TRBJ1-1, with 8 bases matching TRBD1. Germline trimming cut 6 bases from V and 3 bases from J; bases unmatched to any gene: 6. The CDR3 runs 14 residues. Germline assignment: CDR1 LNHDA and CDR2 SQIVND (reference sequence). This CDR3 reads CASRPGTGYTEAFF. CDR3 in DNA: TGTGCCAGTAGGCCCGGGACAGGCTACACTGAAGCTTTCTTT.

V gene TRBV7-9 combines with J gene TRBJ2-5; D may correspond to TRBD1 or TRBD2 (5 bases each). Germline lookup yields CDR1 SEHNR and CDR2 FQNEAQ (reference sequence). The ends were cut back, 0 bases at V and 1 base at J, with 9 bases in the middle. The CDR3 loop spans 15 amino acids. The CDR3 reads CASSLALGTQETQYF. Here the CDR3 DNA reads TGTGCCAGCAGCTTAGCGTTAGGGACCCAAGAGACCCAGTACTTC.

The J gene is TRBJ2-7, the V gene TRBV5-8, with 9 bases lining up with TRBD1. Germline assignment: CDR1 SGHTS and CDR2 YDEGEE. The junction had 10 bases not matched to a gene; V was cut back by 6 bases and J by 3 bases. This CDR3 has 15 residues. DNA of the CDR3: TGTGCCAGCACCACGGACGGGACAGGGTTCTACGAGCAGTACTTC. It translates to CASTTDGTGFYEQYF.

V is TRBV2 and J is TRBJ2-1; 12 nucleotides line up with TRBD2. CDR1 and CDR2 (germline): SNHLY, FYNNEI. The CDR3 spans 17 residues. V was clipped by 3 bases and J by 9 bases; unmatched bases: 12. CDR3 amino acids: CASSEGGLTSGSSEQFF. In nucleotides, the CDR3 is TGTGCCAGCAGTGAGGGAGGTTTGACTAGCGGGAGTAGTGAGCAGTTCTTC.

V usage is TRBV4-1 and J usage is TRBJ2-3; D is uncertain. This CDR3 contains 15 residues. Germline V CDR1 and CDR2: MGHRA, YSYEKL. V shed 4 bases and J shed 1 base, with 12 bases lying between them. Here the CDR3 DNA reads TGCGCCAGCAGCCTTGTCCACCAGGGCACAGATACGCAGTATTTT. Translated, it gives CASSLVHQGTDTQYF.

V is TRBV7-9 and J is TRBJ1-2, with D possibly TRBD1 on 5 matching bases. V lost 6 bases to trimming and J lost 4 bases, with 15 bases between them. From germline, CDR1 is SEHNR and CDR2 FQNEAQ (reference sequence). There are 14 residues in the CDR3. CDR3 region: CASSSEARGYGYTF. The CDR3 DNA follows: TGTGCCAGCAGTTCGGAGGCTAGGGGCTATGGCTACACCTTC.

This clone was observed once. One junction end disagrees with the germline gene, perhaps due to a read error. The chain links TRBV7-7 to TRBJ1-3; perhaps TRBD1 as D (5 bases). This CDR3 has 13 amino acids. Germline CDR1 and CDR2: SSHAT and FNYEAQ (reference sequence). This CDR3 reads CASSRDYGNTIYF. CDR3 coding DNA: TGTGCTAGCAGCCGGGACTATGGAAACACCATATATTTT.

V and J are TRBV28 and TRBJ2-7, with TRBD1 matching 7 bases. Germline lookup yields CDR1 MDHEN and CDR2 SYDVKM. CDR3 length: 16 residues. V shed 5 bases and J 1 base; nucleotides not matched to a gene: 11. The CDR3, as DNA: TGTGCCAGCAGTCTCCGTTGGGACAGTTTATCCTACGAGCAGTACTTC. Amino acid sequence: CASSLRWDSLSYEQYF.

There are a few counts of this clone. The V gene is TRBV19, the J gene TRBJ1-2, with D tentatively TRBD1 (5 bases). The germline CDR1 and CDR2 sequences are LNHDA and SQIVND (reference sequence). This CDR3 region has 15 residues. V was shortened by 4 bases and J by 2 bases, with 14 bases between the two germline ends. Here the CDR3 DNA reads TGTGCCAGTAGTACCCGGTTAGGGGACAACTATGGCTACACCTTC. Its protein product is CASSTRLGDNYGYTF.

The genes are TRBV28 and TRBJ2-7; D is unresolved. The V end was cut by 3 bases, the J end by 1 base, with 7 bases between. The CDR3 has 13 residues. Germline-derived CDR1 and CDR2 are MDHEN and SYDVKM. The CDR3 loop reads CASSFSLSYEQYF. The CDR3 DNA is TGTGCCAGCAGTTTCTCCTTATCCTACGAGCAGTACTTC.

This clone has only a few counts. V gene TRBV6-6 combines with J gene TRBJ1-5, with TRBD1 identical over 7 bases. The CDR3 extends over 14 amino acids. Germline loops: CDR1 MNHNY, CDR2 SVGAGI (reference sequence). The V and J ends lost 5 bases and 1 base, in that order; junction bases with no gene match: 2. The CDR3 protein is CASSRTGSNQPQHF. The CDR3, as DNA: TGTGCCAGCAGTCGGACAGGCAGCAATCAGCCCCAGCATTTT.

J is TRBJ2-3 and V is TRBV4-2, with 11 bases that match TRBD1. The CDR3 runs 16 residues. V trimming: 5 bases; J trimming: 6 bases; junction bases outside the gene matches: 10. The germline gives CDR1 LGHNA, CDR2 YNFKEQ. As DNA, the CDR3 is TGTGCCAGCAGCGACCGGCGGGGACAGGGGGAGGATACGCAGTATTTT. The encoded protein is CASSDRRGQGEDTQYF.

The CDR3 sequence is CASSLFPAPNQPQHF. For the CDR3, the DNA is TGTGCCAGCAGCTTGTTCCCGGCCCCAAATCAGCCCCAGCATTTT. The chain recombines TRBV5-8 with TRBJ1-5; D unresolved. Trimming stripped 1 base from V and 4 bases from J, with 12 bases between. The length of the CDR3 is 15 residues. Germline V gives CDR1 SGHTS, CDR2 YDEGEE.

The chain couples TRBV7-2 to TRBJ2-3; unclear D gene. The CDR3 is 14 residues long. Germline CDR1 and CDR2: SGHTA and FQGNSA. V was clipped by 3 bases and J by 2 bases, with 9 bases between them. The CDR3 loop is CASSFLDHTDTQYF. CDR3 nucleotide sequence: TGTGCCAGCAGCTTTCTTGACCACACAGATACGCAGTATTTT.

CDR3 DNA sequence: TGTGCCAGCAGTCTGAGGGGGGGCAATGAGCAGTTCTTC. As protein: CASSLRGGNEQFF. The chain couples TRBV6-6 to TRBJ2-1; TRBD2 is a possible D gene (7 bases). The length of the CDR3 is 13 residues. Trimming left V 5 bases short and J 6 bases short, with 11 bases between. CDR1 and CDR2 (germline): MNHNY, SVGAGI (reference sequence).

This CDR3 is CASSFSIQSYEQYF. CDR3 DNA sequence: TGTGCCAGCAGCTTTTCTATTCAGTCCTACGAGCAGTACTTC. The chain employs TRBV7-8 and TRBJ2-7; D gene ambiguous. Per germline, CDR1 SGHVS and CDR2 FQNEAQ. CDR3 size: 14 residues. V was trimmed by 3 bases and J by 1 base, leaving 10 bases between them.

The CDR3 DNA is TGTGCCAGCAGTTACTCGAGGACAGGGGTCACAGATACGCAGTATTTT. It specifies CASSYSRTGVTDTQYF. This chain connects TRBV6-6 to TRBJ2-3; 9 bases are a match to TRBD1. Trimming removed 0 bases from V and 2 bases from J; junction bases left unmatched: 3. Germline CDR1 and CDR2: MNHNY and SVGAGI (reference sequence). There are 16 residues in the CDR3.

This chain links TRBV6-6 with TRBJ2-7; 10 bases match TRBD2. The CDR3 runs 15 residues. The V gene end was trimmed by 7 bases and the J gene end by 8 bases; junction bases not matched to a gene: 14. The V gene's germline CDR1 is MNHNY and CDR2 SVGAGI (reference sequence). CDR3: CASTLRGSGGGQQYF. For the CDR3, the DNA is TGTGCCAGCACCCTACGGGGAAGCGGGGGGGGCCAGCAGTACTTC.

CDR3 in DNA: TGCGCCAGCAGCCAAAGGACGGGACTCACAGATACGCAGTATTTT. Amino acids: CASSQRTGLTDTQYF. This chain links TRBV4-1 with TRBJ2-3; weak D call: TRBD2 (6 bases). V was trimmed by 2 bases and J by 2 bases, leaving 11 bases between them. CDR3 length equals 15 residues. Germline-derived CDR1 and CDR2 are MGHRA and YSYEKL.

This chain links TRBV7-2 with TRBJ1-5; D remains ambiguous. The V end lost 5 bases, the J end lost 0 bases, and 11 bases lay between the germline ends. The CDR3 loop spans 15 amino acids. Germline CDR1 is SGHTA and CDR2 is FQGNSA. The CDR3 region has the DNA TGTGCCAGCAGCCCAGACATAAATAGCAATCAGCCCCAGCATTTT. It translates to CASSPDINSNQPQHF.

The gene calls are TRBV2 and TRBJ1-2; D possibly corresponds to TRBD1 (5 bases). V lost 2 bases, J lost 1 base, and 14 bases lay in between. Germline CDR1 and CDR2: SNHLY and FYNNEI. The length of the CDR3 is 16 residues. The DNA for the CDR3 is TGTGCCAGCAGTGAATGGGAACTGGGGGGTAACTATGGCTACACCTTC. Its translation: CASSEWELGGNYGYTF.